This TCR beta chain was obtained from a study of regulatory T cells in long-lasting Graves disease. Points from the study as a whole: Persistent Graves' patients showed reduced TCR diversity versus newly diagnosed patients. With a small sample size, accuracy may have been reduced.

The time point here: newly diagnosed GD, antithyroid drugs for less than 3 months. Researchers made the TCR library from RNA that was extracted from PBMCs. The table lists this clonotype with many counts. Its specificity is unknown. V lost 2 bases to trimming and J lost 0 bases, with 7 bases between them. Germline values: CDR1 MDHEN, CDR2 SYDVKM. The CDR3 spans 14 residues. Arm-PCR with iRepertoire HTBI primers amplified the CDR3 regions for these TCR beta libraries. Each CDR3 protein is one row after TCRdb ran MiXCR on the multiplex PCR reads. The sample holds about 530,000 distinct CDR3 sequences, more than 15% seen once. These sequences were also reported in another study, on T cells in Graves' hyperthyroidism and ophthalmopathy.

The chain employs TRBV28 and TRBJ1-1; possible D gene TRBD1, 5 bases. The clonotype was recovered from a woman aged 35 to 60 with Graves disease. This specimen was peripheral blood mononuclear cells (PBMCs), taken at new diagnosis, from a patient treated with antithyroid drugs. The CDR3 sequence: CASSLNRLNTEAFF. CDR3 nucleotides: TGTGCCAGCAGTTTAAACAGGTTGAACACTGAAGCTTTCTTT. Full variable domain (rest looked up from reference TRBV28 and TRBJ1-1): DVKVTQSSRYLVKRTGEKVFLECVQDMDHENMFWYRQDPGLGLRLIYFSYDVKMKEKGDIPEGYSVSREKKERFSLILESASTNQTSMYLCASSLNRLNTEAFFGQGTRLTVV.